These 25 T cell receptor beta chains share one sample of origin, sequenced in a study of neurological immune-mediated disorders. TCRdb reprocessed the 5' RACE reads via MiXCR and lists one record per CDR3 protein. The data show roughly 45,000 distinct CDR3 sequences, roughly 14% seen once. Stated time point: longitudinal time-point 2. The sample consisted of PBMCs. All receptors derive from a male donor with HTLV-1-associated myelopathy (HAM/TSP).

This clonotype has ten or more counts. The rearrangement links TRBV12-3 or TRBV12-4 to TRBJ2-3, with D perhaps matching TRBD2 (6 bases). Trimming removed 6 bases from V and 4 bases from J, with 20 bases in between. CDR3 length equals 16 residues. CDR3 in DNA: TGTGCCAGCAGCGCCATCATACCTAGCGATGCAGATACGCAGTATTTT. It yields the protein CASSAIIPSDADTQYF.

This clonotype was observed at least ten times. CDR3: CSARDKHYNEQFF. The CDR3 coding sequence is TGCAGTGCTAGAGATAAACATTACAATGAGCAGTTCTTC. The gene calls are TRBV20-1 and TRBJ2-1, with D uncertain. V lost 0 bases and J 4 bases, leaving 7 bases between the germline ends. The CDR3 sequence is 13 residues long. Germline assignment: CDR1 DFQATT and CDR2 SNEGSKA (reference sequence).

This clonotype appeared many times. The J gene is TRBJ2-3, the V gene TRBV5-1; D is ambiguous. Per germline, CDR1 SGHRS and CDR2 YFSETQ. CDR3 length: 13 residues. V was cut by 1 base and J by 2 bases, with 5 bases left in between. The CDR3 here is CASSLTHTDTQYF. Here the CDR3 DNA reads TGCGCCAGCAGCTTGACTCACACAGATACGCAGTATTTT.

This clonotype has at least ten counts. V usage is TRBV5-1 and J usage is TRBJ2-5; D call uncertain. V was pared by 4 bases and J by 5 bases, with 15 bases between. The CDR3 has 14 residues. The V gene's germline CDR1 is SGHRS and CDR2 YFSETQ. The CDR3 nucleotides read TGCGCCAGCAGCATTCTGCCGGTAGGGGAGACCCAGTACTTC. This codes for CASSILPVGETQYF.

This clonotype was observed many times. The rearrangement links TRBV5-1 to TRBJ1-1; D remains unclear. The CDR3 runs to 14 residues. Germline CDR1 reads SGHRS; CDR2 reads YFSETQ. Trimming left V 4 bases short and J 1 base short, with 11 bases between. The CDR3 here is CASSPPLPNTEAFF. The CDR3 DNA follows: TGCGCCAGCAGCCCACCCTTACCGAACACTGAAGCTTTCTTT. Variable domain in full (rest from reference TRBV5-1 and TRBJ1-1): KAGVTQTPRYLIKTRGQQVTLSCSPISGHRSVSWYQQTPGQGLQFLFEYFSETQRNKGNFPGRFSGRQFSNSRSEMNVSTLELGDSALYLCASSPPLPNTEAFFGQGTRLTVV.

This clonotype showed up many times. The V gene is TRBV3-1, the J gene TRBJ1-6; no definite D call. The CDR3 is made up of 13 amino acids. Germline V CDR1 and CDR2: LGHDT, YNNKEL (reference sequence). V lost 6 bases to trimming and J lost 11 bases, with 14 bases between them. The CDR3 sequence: CASRINAGAPLHF. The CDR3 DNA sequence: TGTGCCAGCAGGATTAATGCGGGAGCACCCCTCCACTTT.

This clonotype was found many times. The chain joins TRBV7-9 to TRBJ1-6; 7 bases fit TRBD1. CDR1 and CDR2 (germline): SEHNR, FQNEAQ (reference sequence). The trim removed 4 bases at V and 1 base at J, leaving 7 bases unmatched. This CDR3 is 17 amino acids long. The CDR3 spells CASSSTTGQSYNSPLHF. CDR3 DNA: TGTGCCAGCAGCTCCACGACAGGGCAGTCCTATAATTCACCCCTCCACTTT.

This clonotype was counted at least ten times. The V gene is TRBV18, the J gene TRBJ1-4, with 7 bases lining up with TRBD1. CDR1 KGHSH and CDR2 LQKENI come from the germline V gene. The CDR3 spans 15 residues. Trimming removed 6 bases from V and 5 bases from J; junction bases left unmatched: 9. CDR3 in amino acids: CASSTTGAKNEKLFF. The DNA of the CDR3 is TGTGCCAGCTCGACAACAGGGGCGAAGAATGAAAAACTGTTTTTT.

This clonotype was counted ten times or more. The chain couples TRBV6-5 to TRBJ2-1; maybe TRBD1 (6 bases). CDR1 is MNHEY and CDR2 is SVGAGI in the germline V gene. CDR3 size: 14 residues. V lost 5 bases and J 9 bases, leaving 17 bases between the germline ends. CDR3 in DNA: TGTGCCAGCAGTGCACCGGGACAACAAGCTGAGCAGTTCTTC. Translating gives CASSAPGQQAEQFF.

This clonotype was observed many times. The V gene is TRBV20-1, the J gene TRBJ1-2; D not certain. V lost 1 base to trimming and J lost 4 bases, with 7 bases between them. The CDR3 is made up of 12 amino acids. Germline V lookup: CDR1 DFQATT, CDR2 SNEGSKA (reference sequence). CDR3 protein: CSARAGVYGYTF. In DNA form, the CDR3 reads TGCAGTGCTAGAGCAGGAGTCTATGGCTACACCTTC.

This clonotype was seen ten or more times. CDR3 in amino acids: CSAHPGGSSTDTQYF. In DNA, the CDR3 is TGCAGTGCCCATCCCGGGGGTTCTAGCACAGATACGCAGTATTTT. This chain joins TRBV20-1 and TRBJ2-3; a possible D gene is TRBD2 (6 bases). This CDR3 has 15 residues. V gave up 6 bases and J gave up 0 bases, with 16 bases separating them. Germline V gives CDR1 DFQATT, CDR2 SNEGSKA (reference sequence).

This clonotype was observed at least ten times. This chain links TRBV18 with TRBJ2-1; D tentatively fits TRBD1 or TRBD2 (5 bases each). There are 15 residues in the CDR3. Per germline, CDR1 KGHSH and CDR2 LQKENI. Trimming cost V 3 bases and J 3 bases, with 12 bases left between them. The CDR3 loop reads CASSPTGTGYNEQFF. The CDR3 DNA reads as TGTGCCAGCTCACCCACCGGGACGGGCTACAATGAGCAGTTCTTC.

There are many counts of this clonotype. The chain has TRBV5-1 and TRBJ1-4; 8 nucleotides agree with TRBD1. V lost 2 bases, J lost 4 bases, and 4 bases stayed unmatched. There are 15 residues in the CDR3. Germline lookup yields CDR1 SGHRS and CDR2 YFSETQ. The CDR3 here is CASSFTGGGNEKLFF. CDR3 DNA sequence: TGCGCCAGCAGCTTCACAGGGGGAGGTAATGAAAAACTGTTTTTT.

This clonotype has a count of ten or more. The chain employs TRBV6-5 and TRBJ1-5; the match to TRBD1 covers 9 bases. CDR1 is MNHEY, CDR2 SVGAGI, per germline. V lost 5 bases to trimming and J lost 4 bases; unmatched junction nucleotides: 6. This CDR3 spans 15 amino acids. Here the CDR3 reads CASSKFGTGNQPQHF. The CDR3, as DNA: TGTGCCAGCAGTAAGTTCGGGACAGGGAATCAGCCCCAGCATTTT.

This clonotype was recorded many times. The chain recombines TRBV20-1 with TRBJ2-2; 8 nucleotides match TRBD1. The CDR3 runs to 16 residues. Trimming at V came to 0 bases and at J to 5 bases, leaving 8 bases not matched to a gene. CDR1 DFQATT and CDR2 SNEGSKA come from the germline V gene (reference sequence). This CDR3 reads CSARDFGTGGTGELFF. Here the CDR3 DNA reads TGCAGTGCTAGAGATTTCGGGACAGGTGGTACCGGGGAGCTGTTTTTT.

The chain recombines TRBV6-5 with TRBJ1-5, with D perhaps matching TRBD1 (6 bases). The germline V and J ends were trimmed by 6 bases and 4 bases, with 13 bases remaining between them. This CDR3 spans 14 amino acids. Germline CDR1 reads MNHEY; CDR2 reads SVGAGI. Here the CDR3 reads CASRRQEWNQPQHF. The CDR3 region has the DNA TGTGCCAGCAGAAGACAGGAATGGAATCAGCCCCAGCATTTT.

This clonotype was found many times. The CDR3 sequence: CASSRSTGEAGYTF. The CDR3 DNA reads TGTGCCAGCAGCCGGTCGACAGGGGAGGCAGGCTACACCTTC. The chain recombines TRBV7-2 with TRBJ1-2, with 8 bases fitting TRBD1. J was trimmed by 8 bases and V by 5 bases; bases with no gene match: 10. The CDR3 extends over 14 amino acids. Germline CDR1 SGHTA, CDR2 FQGNSA.

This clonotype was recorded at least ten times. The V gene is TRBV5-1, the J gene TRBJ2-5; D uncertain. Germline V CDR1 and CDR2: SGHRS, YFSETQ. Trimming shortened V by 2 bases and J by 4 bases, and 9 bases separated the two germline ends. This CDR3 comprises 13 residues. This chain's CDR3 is CASSLPVRETQYF. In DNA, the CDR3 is TGCGCCAGCAGCTTACCAGTACGAGAGACCCAGTACTTC. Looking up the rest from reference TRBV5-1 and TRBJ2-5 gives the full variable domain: KAGVTQTPRYLIKTRGQQVTLSCSPISGHRSVSWYQQTPGQGLQFLFEYFSETQRNKGNFPGRFSGRQFSNSRSEMNVSTLELGDSALYLCASSLPVRETQYFGPGTRLLVL.

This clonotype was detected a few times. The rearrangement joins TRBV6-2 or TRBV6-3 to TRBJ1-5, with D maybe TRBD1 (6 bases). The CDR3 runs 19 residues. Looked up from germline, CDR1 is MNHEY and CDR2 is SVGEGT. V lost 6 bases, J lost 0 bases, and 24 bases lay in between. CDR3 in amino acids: CASSHIAARGVNSNQPQHF. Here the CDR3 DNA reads TGTGCCAGCAGCCACATCGCTGCCAGGGGAGTTAATAGCAATCAGCCCCAGCATTTT.

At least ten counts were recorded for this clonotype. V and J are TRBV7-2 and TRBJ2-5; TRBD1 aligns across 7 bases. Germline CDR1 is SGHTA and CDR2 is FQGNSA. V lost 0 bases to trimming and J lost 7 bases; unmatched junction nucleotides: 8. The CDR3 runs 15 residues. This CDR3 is CASSLALGQPGTQYF. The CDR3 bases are TGTGCCAGCAGCTTAGCCCTGGGACAGCCGGGGACCCAGTACTTC.

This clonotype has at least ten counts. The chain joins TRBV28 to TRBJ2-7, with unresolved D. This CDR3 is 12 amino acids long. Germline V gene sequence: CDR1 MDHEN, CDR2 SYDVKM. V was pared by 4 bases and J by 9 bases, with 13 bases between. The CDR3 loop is CASSSPRIGQYF. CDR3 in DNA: TGTGCCAGCAGTTCCCCCCGGATCGGGCAGTACTTC. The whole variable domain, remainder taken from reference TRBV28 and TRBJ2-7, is DVKVTQSSRYLVKRTGEKVFLECVQDMDHENMFWYRQDPGLGLRLIYFSYDVKMKEKGDIPEGYSVSREKKERFSLILESASTNQTSMYLCASSSPRIGQYFGPGTRLTVT.

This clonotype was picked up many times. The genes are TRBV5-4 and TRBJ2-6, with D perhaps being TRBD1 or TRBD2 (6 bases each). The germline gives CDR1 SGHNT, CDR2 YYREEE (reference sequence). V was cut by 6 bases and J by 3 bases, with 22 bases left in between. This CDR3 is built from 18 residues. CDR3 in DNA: TGTGCCAGCAACACTGGGGGGCCAGGAAGAGGTGGGGCCAACGTCCTGACTTTC. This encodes CASNTGGPGRGGANVLTF.

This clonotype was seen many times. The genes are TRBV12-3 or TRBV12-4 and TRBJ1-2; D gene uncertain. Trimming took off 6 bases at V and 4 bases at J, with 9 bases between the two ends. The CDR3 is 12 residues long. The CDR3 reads CASSPGVYGYTF. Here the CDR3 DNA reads TGTGCCAGCAGCCCAGGTGTCTATGGCTACACCTTC.

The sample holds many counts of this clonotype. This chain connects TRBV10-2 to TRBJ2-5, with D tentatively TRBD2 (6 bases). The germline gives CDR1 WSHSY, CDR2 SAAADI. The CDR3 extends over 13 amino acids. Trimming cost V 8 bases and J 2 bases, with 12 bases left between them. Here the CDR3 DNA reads TGCGCCAGCCTCCCGGGGGATCAAGAGACCCAGTACTTC. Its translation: CASLPGDQETQYF.

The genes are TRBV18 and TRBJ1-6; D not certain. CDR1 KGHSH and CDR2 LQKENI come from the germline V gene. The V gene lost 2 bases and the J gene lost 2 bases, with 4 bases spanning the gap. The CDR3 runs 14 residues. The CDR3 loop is CASSPRAYNSPLHF. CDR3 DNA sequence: TGTGCCAGCTCACCAAGAGCCTATAATTCACCCCTCCACTTT.